This passage covers 20 T cell receptor beta chains from one sample sequenced in a study of T-cell reconstitution after alpha-beta-depleted transplantation in children. TCRbeta library preparation incorporated unique molecular identifiers. TCRdb processed the PCR reads anew with MiXCR; each CDR3 protein has one entry. The sample includes approximately 240,000 distinct CDR3 sequences, 9.7% of them seen just once. This specimen consisted of PBMCs from the stem cell graft donor, obtained from the stem cell graft. These receptor sequences come from a human donor who donated a stem cell graft to a child with SCID.

This clonotype was observed at least ten times. The chain links TRBV20-1 to TRBJ1-5; 10 nucleotides agree with TRBD1. Germline CDR1 DFQATT, CDR2 SNEGSKA (reference sequence). The J segment lost 6 bases and the V segment lost 1 base, leaving 3 bases of the junction unmatched. This CDR3 is built from 14 residues. The CDR3 nucleotides read TGCAGTGCTAGAGCTAGGACAGGGGGTCAGCCCCAGCATTTT. Its protein product is CSARARTGGQPQHF.

A word on this clonotype: A much more abundant neighbour one base away suggests this may be a read error. The chain joins TRBV20-1 to TRBJ2-5, with TRBD1 as a possible D gene (6 bases). From germline, CDR1 is DFQATT and CDR2 SNEGSKA (reference sequence). This CDR3 contains 15 residues. The CDR3 nucleotides read TGCAGTGCTGCGTTTTGGGGGCTGACAAAAGATACCCAGTACTTC. It yields the protein CSAAFWGLTKDTQYF.

In its sample, this clonotype was seen many times. The chain combines TRBV6-5 with TRBJ1-2; TRBD1 is a possible D gene (6 bases). This CDR3 comprises 14 residues. Germline CDR1 MNHEY, CDR2 SVGAGI. Trimming took 2 bases from V and 7 from J, leaving 14 bases between them. The CDR3 region has the DNA TGTGCCAGCAGTTACCCAGAGGGGGTGGGTGGCTACACCTTC. Translating it yields CASSYPEGVGGYTF.

This clonotype was picked up many times. The V gene is TRBV2, the J gene TRBJ2-3; possible D gene TRBD1, 6 bases. CDR3 length: 15 residues. Trimming pared 8 bases from V and 6 bases from J, leaving 21 bases between. CDR1 is SNHLY and CDR2 is FYNNEI in the germline V gene. The CDR3 DNA reads TGTGCCAGCCAAAACTCAGGGGTGGTCCGGGATACGCAGTATTTT. It yields the protein CASQNSGVVRDTQYF.

This clonotype came up many times. The V gene is TRBV6-5, the J gene TRBJ1-5; a weak D match, TRBD1 (5 bases). Germline assignment: CDR1 MNHEY and CDR2 SVGAGI. The length of the CDR3 is 16 residues. The germline V and J ends were trimmed by 1 base and 6 bases, with 16 bases remaining between them. The CDR3 here is CASSYFRDPLLQPQHF. Here the CDR3 DNA reads TGTGCCAGCAGTTACTTCCGGGACCCACTTCTTCAGCCCCAGCATTTT.

This clonotype came up a few times. The gene calls are TRBV29-1 and TRBJ1-1; D is unresolved. V lost 3 bases to trimming and J lost 6 bases, with 8 bases between them. The CDR3 consists of 11 residues. Germline-derived CDR1 and CDR2 are SQVTM and ANQGSEA. CDR3 loop: CSVDGGAEAFF. The CDR3 nucleotides read TGCAGCGTTGATGGCGGGGCTGAAGCTTTCTTT.

The chain recombines TRBV28 with TRBJ2-3; the D call may be TRBD1 or TRBD2 (6 bases each). V was trimmed by 6 bases and J by 4 bases, leaving 20 bases between them. The CDR3 runs 16 residues. CDR1 and CDR2 (germline): MDHEN, SYDVKM. This chain's CDR3 is CASSSGPPGGPDTQYF. The CDR3 nucleotides read TGTGCCAGCAGCTCCGGGCCCCCCGGGGGCCCAGATACGCAGTATTTT.

Many counts were recorded for this clonotype. V and J are TRBV5-1 and TRBJ2-7; D gene unclear. This CDR3 comprises 16 residues. Between the trimmed V and J ends, which lost 1 base and 0 bases, there was a span of 14 bases. The V gene's germline CDR1 is SGHRS and CDR2 YFSETQ. The CDR3 loop reads CASSLSPGLGSYEQYF. CDR3 coding DNA: TGCGCCAGCAGCTTGTCCCCCGGCCTTGGCTCCTACGAGCAGTACTTC.

There are a few counts of this clonotype. The chain has TRBV7-9 and TRBJ2-5, with D unclear. This CDR3 is 15 amino acids long. Trimming cost V 4 bases and J 4 bases, with 16 bases left between them. The germline V gene has CDR1 SEHNR and CDR2 FQNEAQ (reference sequence). Here the CDR3 DNA reads TGTGCCAGCAGCTCCCAACCCCTCCGGGCAGAGACCCAGTACTTC. Its translation: CASSSQPLRAETQYF.

Many counts were recorded for this clonotype. The chain couples TRBV5-1 to TRBJ2-3; D is ambiguous. Trimming removed 8 bases at V and 6 bases at J, with 13 bases between. In germline, CDR1 is SGHRS, CDR2 YFSETQ. This CDR3 spans 12 amino acids. Here the CDR3 DNA reads TGCGCCAGATCGAAACTGTGTGATACGCAGTATTTT. Encoded protein: CARSKLCDTQYF.

At least ten counts were recorded for this clonotype. J is TRBJ2-7 and V is TRBV28; 10 bases align to TRBD1. This CDR3 has 14 amino acids. The V and J ends lost 6 bases and 0 bases, in that order; junction bases with no gene match: 2. Germline lookup yields CDR1 MDHEN and CDR2 SYDVKM. The CDR3 spells CASRGTGASYEQYF. In DNA, the CDR3 is TGTGCCAGCAGGGGGACAGGGGCCTCCTACGAGCAGTACTTC.

This clonotype appeared many times. V gene TRBV7-2 combines with J gene TRBJ2-5; TRBD2 agrees at 7 bases. The junction had 8 bases not matched to a gene; V was cut back by 0 bases and J by 4 bases. This CDR3 has 16 residues. The germline V gene has CDR1 SGHTA and CDR2 FQGNSA. Here the CDR3 DNA reads TGTGCCAGCAGCTTAGCGGGGAGGGTCTACAGAGAGACCCAGTACTTC. Protein product: CASSLAGRVYRETQYF.

This clonotype was counted ten times or more. The chain couples TRBV3-1 to TRBJ2-4; no firm D call. Per the germline V gene, CDR1 is LGHDT and CDR2 is YNNKEL (reference sequence). V was cut by 3 bases and J by 0 bases, with 3 bases left in between. The length of the CDR3 is 13 residues. The CDR3 DNA reads TGTGCCAGCAGCCAGGGAGCCAAAAACATTCAGTACTTC. Encoded protein: CASSQGAKNIQYF.

This clonotype has a count of ten or more. The gene calls are TRBV20-1 and TRBJ1-1, with D possibly matching TRBD1 (6 bases). CDR1 is DFQATT and CDR2 is SNEGSKA in the germline V gene (reference sequence). V lost 5 bases, J lost 3 bases, and 10 bases lay in between. CDR3 size: 12 residues. The CDR3 sequence: CSAFRGYTEAFF. Here the CDR3 DNA reads TGCAGTGCTTTCAGGGGCTACACTGAAGCTTTCTTT.

This clonotype was observed many times. The V call is TRBV11-3, the J call TRBJ2-2, with 10 bases fitting TRBD1. From germline, CDR1 is SGHNT and CDR2 YENEEA. The J segment lost 2 bases and the V segment lost 0 bases, leaving 3 bases of the junction unmatched. CDR3 size: 17 residues. The CDR3 protein is CASSLDDRGRNTGELFF. DNA for the CDR3: TGTGCCAGCAGCTTAGACGACAGGGGGCGAAACACCGGGGAGCTGTTTTTT.

The chain uses TRBV19 and TRBJ2-7; TRBD1 agrees at 10 bases. Germline CDR1 LNHDA, CDR2 SQIVND (reference sequence). CDR3 size: 16 residues. The J segment lost 0 bases and the V segment lost 5 bases, leaving 7 bases of the junction unmatched. The CDR3 DNA sequence: TGTGCCAGTAGTCCCCGGGACAGGGGAGACTCCTACGAGCAGTACTTC. It specifies CASSPRDRGDSYEQYF.

This clonotype was detected ten times or more. The V gene is TRBV20-1, the J gene TRBJ2-7, with TRBD1 matching over 7 bases. The length of the CDR3 is 13 residues. The ends lost 5 bases at V and 3 bases at J; junction bases unmatched: 7. Germline CDR1 is DFQATT and CDR2 is SNEGSKA (reference sequence). In nucleotides, the CDR3 is TGCAGTGCTCGGGACAGCCTTGTCTACGAGCAGTACTTC. Protein sequence: CSARDSLVYEQYF.

At least ten counts were recorded for this clonotype. The chain links TRBV4-3 to TRBJ2-5; TRBD2 aligns across 11 bases. This CDR3 contains 16 residues. CDR1 and CDR2 from the germline V gene are LGHNA and YSLEER. V lost 3 bases, J lost 2 bases, and 5 bases stayed unmatched. The CDR3 sequence is CASSHQLAGEQETQYF. The CDR3, as DNA: TGCGCCAGCAGCCACCAACTAGCGGGGGAGCAAGAGACCCAGTACTTC.

This clonotype was seen repeatedly, ten times or more. V and J are TRBV3-1 and TRBJ1-1, with D perhaps matching TRBD1 (5 bases). Trimming pared 4 bases from V and 2 bases from J, leaving 17 bases between. The germline V gene encodes CDR1 LGHDT and CDR2 YNNKEL (reference sequence). This CDR3 region has 16 residues. CDR3 bases: TGTGCCAGCAGCCGCTTCTTGGGAGGGGAAAACACTGAAGCTTTCTTT. The encoded protein is CASSRFLGGENTEAFF.

This clonotype appeared many times. V is TRBV5-1 and J is TRBJ1-1, with 12 positions matching TRBD1. V gave up 3 bases and J gave up 6 bases; unmatched junction bases: 6. The CDR3 contains 15 residues. Germline V gene sequence: CDR1 SGHRS, CDR2 YFSETQ. CDR3 coding DNA: TGCGCCAGCAGCTGGGGGACAGGGGGCTTGGCTGAAGCTTTCTTT. Translation: CASSWGTGGLAEAFF.